The rows below give T cell receptor beta chains drawn from one sample of a study of CD8 T cells in Susac syndrome. From the immunoSEQ multiplex PCR reads, TCRdb called clonotypes with MiXCR, one entry per CDR3 protein. The sample includes under 200,000 distinct CDR3 sequences, roughly 96% of them seen just once. Input material: CD8+ T cells from PBMCs. The receptors come from a human donor with multiple sclerosis. Each CDR3 is given with its conserved first and last residue. A D gene is named only where the DNA matches it firmly. The size field is filled for only some rows; it gives once, few, many or a size class.

J gene: TRBJ2-7; D gene: -; clone size: -; V gene: TRBV7-2; CDR3 protein: CASSLARSYEQYF; CDR3 DNA: TGTGCCAGCAGCTTAGCGAGGTCCTACGAGCAGTACTTC
J gene: TRBJ2-3; D gene: TRBD2; clone size: -; V gene: TRBV7-3; CDR3 protein: CASSLKRGATDTQYF; CDR3 DNA: TGTGCCAGCAGCTTAAAGCGGGGGGCCACAGATACGCAGTATTTT
J gene: TRBJ1-2; D gene: -; clone size: once; V gene: TRBV23-1; CDR3 protein: CASSQSAGVCGYTF; CDR3 DNA: TGCGCCAGCAGTCAATCCGCAGGGGTCTGTGGCTACACCTTC
J gene: TRBJ2-6; D gene: -; clone size: -; V gene: TRBV19; CDR3 protein: CASSIHRAGANVLTF; CDR3 DNA: TGTGCCAGTAGTATACACAGGGCTGGGGCCAACGTCCTGACTTTC
J gene: TRBJ2-5; D gene: -; clone size: -; V gene: TRBV29-1; CDR3 protein: CSDLGLGGEGETQYF; CDR3 DNA: TGCAGCGACCTTGGCCTGGGGGGAGAAGGAGAGACCCAGTACTTC
J gene: TRBJ1-2; D gene: -; clone size: -; V gene: TRBV14; CDR3 protein: CASSQDVRGHYGYTF; CDR3 DNA: TGTGCCAGCAGCCAAGATGTGCGGGGACACTATGGCTACACCTTC
J gene: TRBJ1-1; D gene: -; clone size: -; V gene: TRBV29-1; CDR3 protein: CSVGKNTEAFF; CDR3 DNA: TGCAGCGTAGGAAAGAACACTGAAGCTTTCTTT
J gene: TRBJ2-1; D gene: TRBD2; clone size: once; V gene: TRBV14; CDR3 protein: CASAGDYNEQFF; CDR3 DNA: TGTGCCAGTGCGGGGGATTACAATGAGCAGTTCTTC
J gene: TRBJ1-2; D gene: TRBD1; clone size: -; V gene: TRBV9; CDR3 protein: CASSANTGGANGYTF; CDR3 DNA: TGTGCCAGCAGCGCGAATACAGGGGGCGCGAATGGCTACACCTTC
J gene: TRBJ2-5; D gene: TRBD1; clone size: -; V gene: TRBV7-7; CDR3 protein: CASSPGPGQLATQYF; CDR3 DNA: TGTGCTAGCAGCCCTGGGCCGGGACAGCTCGCGACCCAGTACTTC
J gene: TRBJ2-7; D gene: -; clone size: -; V gene: TRBV11-2; CDR3 protein: CASSLWGVASEQYF; CDR3 DNA: TGTGCCAGCAGCTTATGGGGTGTTGCATCCGAGCAGTACTTC
J gene: TRBJ2-3; D gene: -; clone size: once; V gene: TRBV27; CDR3 protein: CASSRASSTDTQYF; CDR3 DNA: TGTGCCAGCAGTCGGGCTTCTAGCACAGATACGCAGTATTTT
J gene: TRBJ1-2; D gene: -; clone size: -; V gene: TRBV9; CDR3 protein: CASSVSDVAFNNYGYTF; CDR3 DNA: TGTGCCAGCAGCGTATCCGATGTTGCGTTTAATAACTATGGCTACACCTTC
J gene: TRBJ2-7; D gene: TRBD2; clone size: -; V gene: TRBV9; CDR3 protein: CASSEGGGPSSYEQYF; CDR3 DNA: TGTGCCAGCAGCGAGGGCGGGGGGCCATCTTCCTACGAGCAGTACTTC
J gene: TRBJ2-6; D gene: -; clone size: -; V gene: TRBV20-1; CDR3 protein: CSGDNQGRRTGANVLTF; CDR3 DNA: TGCAGTGGAGATAATCAGGGGCGCAGGACTGGGGCCAACGTCCTGACTTTC
J gene: TRBJ1-1; D gene: -; clone size: -; V gene: TRBV29-1; CDR3 protein: CSVEGGANTEAFF; CDR3 DNA: TGCAGCGTTGAGGGAGGCGCGAACACTGAAGCTTTCTTT
J gene: TRBJ2-2; D gene: TRBD1; clone size: -; V gene: TRBV9; CDR3 protein: CASSPGTGGSGELFF; CDR3 DNA: TGTGCCAGCAGCCCAGGGACAGGAGGGTCCGGGGAGCTGTTTTTT
J gene: TRBJ2-7; D gene: -; clone size: -; V gene: TRBV15; CDR3 protein: CATSRDDSYSYEQYF; CDR3 DNA: TGTGCCACCAGCAGAGACGACTCGTACTCCTACGAGCAGTACTTC
J gene: TRBJ2-7; D gene: TRBD1; clone size: -; V gene: TRBV28; CDR3 protein: CASSYRQGTSYEQYF; CDR3 DNA: TGTGCCAGCAGTTATCGACAGGGAACCTCCTACGAGCAGTACTTC
J gene: TRBJ2-3; D gene: -; clone size: once; V gene: TRBV7-2; CDR3 protein: CAIGGEFSTDTQYF; CDR3 DNA: TGTGCCATCGGAGGGGAATTTAGCACAGATACGCAGTATTTT
J gene: TRBJ2-7; D gene: -; clone size: once; V gene: TRBV5-1; CDR3 protein: CASSFSGQVEQYF; CDR3 DNA: TGCGCCAGCAGCTTCTCCGGTCAGGTGGAGCAGTACTTC
J gene: TRBJ2-7; D gene: -; clone size: -; V gene: TRBV5-1; CDR3 protein: CASSENSYEQYF; CDR3 DNA: TGCGCCAGCAGCGAAAACTCCTACGAGCAGTACTTC
J gene: TRBJ2-1; D gene: -; clone size: -; V gene: TRBV27; CDR3 protein: CASGDTSYNEQFF; CDR3 DNA: TGTGCCAGCGGAGACACTTCCTACAATGAGCAGTTCTTC
J gene: TRBJ2-5; D gene: -; clone size: -; V gene: TRBV19; CDR3 protein: CASSMDREETQYF; CDR3 DNA: TGTGCCAGTAGTATGGATAGAGAAGAGACCCAGTACTTC
J gene: TRBJ1-1; D gene: -; clone size: -; V gene: TRBV20-1; CDR3 protein: CSAKDSTGNTEAFF; CDR3 DNA: TGCAGTGCTAAAGATTCAACAGGTAACACTGAAGCTTTCTTT
J gene: TRBJ2-2; D gene: -; clone size: -; V gene: TRBV9; CDR3 protein: CASSHPSGTGELFF; CDR3 DNA: TGTGCCAGCAGCCACCCATCGGGCACCGGGGAGCTGTTTTTT
J gene: TRBJ1-1; D gene: -; clone size: once; V gene: TRBV7-9; CDR3 protein: CASSSLYTEAFF; CDR3 DNA: TGTGCCAGCAGCTCCTTGTACACTGAAGCTTTCTTT
J gene: TRBJ2-7; D gene: -; clone size: -; V gene: TRBV29-1; CDR3 protein: CSVLRNYEQYF; CDR3 DNA: TGCAGCGTCCTAAGGAACTACGAGCAGTACTTC
J gene: TRBJ1-4; D gene: -; clone size: -; V gene: TRBV29-1; CDR3 protein: CSVVAGLNEKLFF; CDR3 DNA: TGCAGCGTTGTAGCTGGGCTAAATGAAAAACTGTTTTTT
J gene: TRBJ2-1; D gene: -; clone size: -; V gene: TRBV12-3/TRBV12-4; CDR3 protein: CASRSRAGQINNEQFF; CDR3 DNA: TGTGCCAGCAGATCAAGGGCGGGACAGATTAACAATGAGCAGTTCTTC
J gene: TRBJ1-1; D gene: -; clone size: once; V gene: TRBV9; CDR3 protein: CASSSATEAFF; CDR3 DNA: TGTGCCAGCAGCTCTGCCACTGAAGCTTTCTTT
J gene: TRBJ2-7; D gene: TRBD2; clone size: -; V gene: TRBV29-1; CDR3 protein: CSVLPSGDYEQYF; CDR3 DNA: TGCAGCGTTCTGCCTAGCGGGGATTACGAGCAGTACTTC
J gene: TRBJ1-6; D gene: -; clone size: once; V gene: TRBV3-1; CDR3 protein: CASSQGGRSNSPLHF; CDR3 DNA: TGTGCCAGCAGCCAAGGCGGCAGAAGTAATTCACCCCTCCACTTT
J gene: TRBJ2-7; D gene: -; clone size: -; V gene: TRBV5-6; CDR3 protein: CASSLVTVYEQYF; CDR3 DNA: TGTGCCAGCAGCTTGGTTACGGTCTACGAGCAGTACTTC
J gene: TRBJ2-3; D gene: -; clone size: -; V gene: TRBV4-2; CDR3 protein: CASSPERADTQYF; CDR3 DNA: TGTGCCAGCAGCCCCGAGAGGGCAGATACGCAGTATTTT
J gene: TRBJ2-7; D gene: -; clone size: -; V gene: TRBV4-1; CDR3 protein: CASSPQSGAPSYEQYF; CDR3 DNA: TGCGCCAGCAGCCCCCAAAGTGGCGCCCCTTCCTACGAGCAGTACTTC
J gene: TRBJ2-7; D gene: TRBD2; clone size: -; V gene: TRBV10-3; CDR3 protein: CAISDIAGDYEQYF; CDR3 DNA: TGTGCCATCAGTGATATAGCGGGGGACTACGAGCAGTACTTC
J gene: TRBJ1-1; D gene: -; clone size: -; V gene: TRBV9; CDR3 protein: CASSTRDMNTEAFF; CDR3 DNA: TGTGCCAGCAGCACCCGGGACATGAACACTGAAGCTTTCTTT
J gene: TRBJ1-2; D gene: -; clone size: once; V gene: TRBV30; CDR3 protein: CAWSVPLPDGYTF; CDR3 DNA: TGTGCCTGGAGTGTACCCCTGCCGGATGGCTACACCTTC
J gene: TRBJ2-5; D gene: -; clone size: once; V gene: TRBV7-9; CDR3 protein: CASSLVSREETQYF; CDR3 DNA: TGTGCCAGCAGCTTAGTGTCCAGGGAAGAGACCCAGTACTTC
J gene: TRBJ1-2; D gene: TRBD1; clone size: -; V gene: TRBV29-1; CDR3 protein: CSVLTPTGHYGYTF; CDR3 DNA: TGCAGCGTTCTCACCCCGACAGGGCACTATGGCTACACCTTC
J gene: TRBJ1-1; D gene: -; clone size: -; V gene: TRBV12-3/TRBV12-4; CDR3 protein: CASSQRQEEAFF; CDR3 DNA: TGTGCCAGCAGCCAAAGACAGGAAGAAGCTTTCTTT
J gene: TRBJ2-7; D gene: -; clone size: -; V gene: TRBV9; CDR3 protein: CASSVGSPVYEQYF; CDR3 DNA: TGTGCCAGCAGCGTAGGGAGTCCCGTCTACGAGCAGTACTTC
J gene: TRBJ2-5; D gene: -; clone size: -; V gene: TRBV7-9; CDR3 protein: CASSQTEETQYF; CDR3 DNA: TGTGCCAGCAGCCAGACCGAAGAGACCCAGTACTTC
J gene: TRBJ2-7; D gene: TRBD2; clone size: once; V gene: TRBV12-3/TRBV12-4; CDR3 protein: CASSFTSGRATQYF; CDR3 DNA: TGTGCCAGCAGTTTTACTAGCGGGAGGGCTACGCAGTACTTC
J gene: TRBJ2-7; D gene: -; clone size: -; V gene: TRBV11-2; CDR3 protein: CASSLGRLLSYEQYF; CDR3 DNA: TGTGCCAGCAGCTTAGGTCGACTCTTGTCCTACGAGCAGTACTTC
J gene: TRBJ1-1; D gene: -; clone size: -; V gene: TRBV25-1; CDR3 protein: CASTSGGVNTEAFF; CDR3 DNA: TGTGCCAGCACCTCCGGGGGGGTGAACACTGAAGCTTTCTTT
J gene: TRBJ2-2; D gene: TRBD1; clone size: once; V gene: TRBV27; CDR3 protein: CASSPRQGNTGELFF; CDR3 DNA: TGTGCCAGCAGTCCCCGACAGGGAAACACCGGGGAGCTGTTTTTT
J gene: TRBJ2-6; D gene: TRBD2; clone size: -; V gene: TRBV27; CDR3 protein: CASSSLRRLALASGANVLTF; CDR3 DNA: TGTGCCAGCAGTTCCCTACGTCGACTAGCGCTAGCTTCTGGGGCCAACGTCCTGACTTTC